The source of this T cell receptor beta chain is a study of cytomegalovirus exposure and HLA in healthy donors. PCR involved 60 Vbeta and 13 Jbeta primers. This table comes from immunoSEQ multiplex PCR, and its TCRdb copy is limited to in-frame clones, with some not included. The sample lists 140,000 to 150,000 clones, about three quarters occurring once. General study results and limits: Both high specificity and high sensitivity reportedly marked the classifier's diagnosis of cytomegalovirus status.

A remark on this clone: Its antigen is undetermined.

This clonotype was obtained from a male donor in good health and CMV-seronegative. The sample taken for sequencing was PBMCs.

The CDR3 DNA reads as TGCGCCAGCAGCCACGTAGCCCGGGGGGGCCCGACTAGGGAGACCCAGTACTTC. Its protein is CASSHVARGGPTRETQYF. The chain has TRBV4-1 and TRBJ2-5; TRBD2 matches 8 bases. CDR1 is MGHRA and CDR2 is YSYEKL in the germline V gene. V lost 3 bases, J lost 5 bases, and 17 bases stayed unmatched. This CDR3 has 18 residues.